This TCR beta chain was identified in a study of T cell changes during pregnancy in multiple sclerosis. TCRdb's table, derived via immunoSEQ multiplex PCR, lists solely in-frame clones and lacks some. The top ten clones hold 2.5% to 3% of a sample with around 56,000 clones, about 94% of them seen once. The CDR3 loop spans 15 amino acids. CDR1 and CDR2 from the germline V gene are LGHNA and YNFKEQ. V shed 0 bases, J shed 5 bases, and the junction held 2 bases outside the gene matches. The clonotype comes from a female donor with multiple sclerosis, enrolled in a pregnancy study. The V call is TRBV4-2, the J call TRBJ1-1, with 11 nucleotides matching TRBD1. The material was CD8+ T cells from peripheral blood mononuclear cells, obtained after pregnancy. This CDR3 reads CASSQEGTGGTEAFF. CDR3 coding DNA: TGTGCCAGCAGCCAAGAGGGGACAGGGGGTACTGAAGCTTTCTTT.